The 20 T cell receptor beta chains presented below share a single source sample, sequenced in a study of lymphopenia after photon versus proton radiotherapy (dated by TCRdb to about 2019). The library came from the immunoSEQ multiplex PCR assay. As stored in TCRdb, this immuneACCESS dataset retains in-frame rearrangements with V and J assigned. A fraction of the clones does not appear; measured against another copy, unresolved V genes explain less than half of the discrepancy, and the remainder lacks a known reason. A total of 50,000 to 70,000 clones appear in this sample, 87% of them only once. Together, the top ten hold roughly 13% of the sample. The material was peripheral blood, obtained from a patient treated with proton-based radiotherapy. These receptors came from a man aged 80 or over with esophageal cancer.

Concerning this clone: This same CDR3 is encoded by further DNA sequences in the sample. The chain is built from TRBV18 and TRBJ1-1; D perhaps matches TRBD1 (6 bases). V lost 3 bases and J 5 bases, leaving 10 bases between the germline ends. The CDR3 length is 13 residues. Germline-derived CDR1 and CDR2 are KGHSH and LQKENI. The CDR3 sequence: CASSPYRDTEAFF. As DNA, the CDR3 is TGTGCCAGCTCACCTTACAGGGATACTGAAGCTTTCTTT.

The chain links TRBV13 to TRBJ1-3; possible D gene TRBD1, 5 bases. Trimming removed 1 base from V and 4 bases from J, with 8 bases in between. The length of the CDR3 is 14 residues. The V gene's germline CDR1 is PRHDT and CDR2 FYEKMQ (reference sequence). The CDR3 DNA reads as TGTGCCAGCAGCTTAGAGGGGTCAGGAAACACCATATATTTT. Amino acids: CASSLEGSGNTIYF.

This clone was recorded only once. This chain links TRBV4-3 with TRBJ2-1; the match to TRBD2 covers 8 bases. The V and J ends lost 3 bases and 4 bases, in that order; junction bases with no gene match: 5. The CDR3 has 15 amino acids. CDR1 LGHNA and CDR2 YSLEER come from the germline V gene. CDR3 sequence: CASSHRGGRYNEQFF. The CDR3 coding sequence is TGCGCCAGCAGCCACCGGGGGGGCCGGTACAATGAGCAGTTCTTC.

The chain carries TRBV30 and TRBJ1-2; 7 bases map to TRBD1. Trimming took 5 bases from V and 4 from J; bases not matched to a gene: 4. The length of the CDR3 is 12 residues. CDR1 and CDR2 from the germline V gene are GTSNPN and SVGIG (reference sequence). This CDR3 reads CAWGRDSYGYTF. CDR3 sequence (DNA): TGTGCCTGGGGCCGGGACAGCTATGGCTACACCTTC.

This chain connects TRBV6-4 to TRBJ2-2; D unresolved. Germline-derived CDR1 and CDR2 are MRHNA and SNTAGT. With 6 bases removed from V and 1 base from J, the gap between germline ends came to 9 bases. There are 14 residues in the CDR3. CDR3 protein: CASRGPGNTGELFF. CDR3 nucleotide sequence: TGTGCCAGCAGAGGGCCGGGGAACACCGGGGAGCTGTTTTTT.

The V and J genes are TRBV6-1 and TRBJ2-3; D possibly corresponds to TRBD1 (6 bases). The germline V and J ends were trimmed by 4 bases and 6 bases, with 11 bases remaining between them. The V gene's germline CDR1 is MNHNS and CDR2 SASEGT. The length of the CDR3 is 13 residues. The DNA for the CDR3 is TGTGCCAGCAGTGCCAACAGGGCCGATACGCAGTATTTT. The encoded protein is CASSANRADTQYF.

The chain joins TRBV29-1 to TRBJ2-1, with TRBD2 matching over 8 bases. The length of the CDR3 is 18 residues. Germline CDR1 SQVTM, CDR2 ANQGSEA. V shed 1 base, J shed 6 bases, and the junction held 17 bases outside the gene matches. CDR3 nucleotide sequence: TGCAGCGTTGAAGCTTTTACCCCGGGGGACGGGAGGGGCAATGAGCAGTTCTTC. Amino acids: CSVEAFTPGDGRGNEQFF.

V is TRBV18 and J is TRBJ1-4, with D uncertain. V was clipped by 4 bases and J by 8 bases, with 5 bases between them. Germline CDR1 and CDR2: KGHSH and LQKENI. The CDR3 has 11 residues. The CDR3: CASSQREKLFF. CDR3 nucleotides: TGTGCCAGCTCACAGAGGGAAAAACTGTTTTTT.

The chain is built from TRBV5-4 and TRBJ2-2, with TRBD2 matching 10 bases. Germline V gives CDR1 SGHNT, CDR2 YYREEE (reference sequence). V lost 3 bases and J lost 1; bases outside the gene matches: 3. CDR3 length: 16 amino acids. The chain's CDR3 is CASSSIAGGNTGELFF. The CDR3 nucleotides read TGTGCCAGCAGCTCTATAGCGGGAGGGAACACCGGGGAGCTGTTTTTT.

V gene TRBV27 combines with J gene TRBJ2-3; D remains unclear. This CDR3 is built from 13 residues. CDR1 MNHEY and CDR2 SMNVEV come from the germline V gene (reference sequence). Trimming pared 0 bases from V and 6 bases from J, leaving 7 bases between. This CDR3 is CASSLSGSDTQYF. The CDR3 coding sequence is TGTGCCAGCAGTTTATCAGGGTCGGATACGCAGTATTTT.

V and J are TRBV5-5 and TRBJ2-5; 10 positions match TRBD2. Germline V lookup: CDR1 SGHKS, CDR2 YYEKEE (reference sequence). This CDR3 has 15 amino acids. V trimming: 4 bases; J trimming: 2 bases; junction bases outside the gene matches: 5. The CDR3 DNA follows: TGTGCCAGCAGCAGAGCGGGGGGGCGGCAAGAGACCCAGTACTTC. Translated: CASSRAGGRQETQYF.

This clone was seen a few times. The chain employs TRBV5-4 and TRBJ2-4; 10 bases match TRBD1. The CDR3 is 16 residues long. After removal of 7 bases from V and 7 bases from J, the junction contained 14 bases not matched to a gene. CDR1 is SGHNT and CDR2 is YYREEE in the germline V gene (reference sequence). CDR3 sequence (DNA): TGTGCCAGCGCCCGGGACAGGGGAGAGGGACTGAACATTCAGTACTTC. Translating it yields CASARDRGEGLNIQYF.

This clone was seen more than once but under ten times. V and J are TRBV14 and TRBJ2-5; D could derive from TRBD1 or TRBD2 (5 bases each). This CDR3 contains 17 residues. Trimming shortened V by 1 base and J by 1 base, and 16 bases separated the two germline ends. Germline V lookup: CDR1 SGHDN, CDR2 FVKESK. The DNA for the CDR3 is TGTGCCAGCAGCCAAGGGGATCTGGGGGTTCGCCAAGAGACCCAGTACTTC. Its translation is CASSQGDLGVRQETQYF. The full variable domain, with the rest looked up from reference TRBV14 and TRBJ2-5, is EAGVTQFPSHSVIEKGQTVTLRCDPISGHDNLYWYRRVMGKEIKFLLHFVKESKQDESGMPNNRFLAERTGGTYSTLKVQPAELEDSGVYFCASSQGDLGVRQETQYFGPGTRLLVL.

This chain joins TRBV15 and TRBJ2-5, with TRBD1 as a possible D gene (6 bases). V was cut by 6 bases and J by 5 bases, with 16 bases left in between. The CDR3 has 14 residues. Germline CDR1 LNHNV, CDR2 YYDKDF (reference sequence). CDR3 sequence (DNA): TGTGCCACCAGGAAAAACAGGGATGCGGAGACCCAGTACTTC. This gives the protein CATRKNRDAETQYF.

This clone was seen a single time. The chain links TRBV7-2 to TRBJ1-2, with D perhaps TRBD1 (5 bases). V lost 5 bases to trimming and J lost 7 bases, with 14 bases between them. CDR3 length: 13 residues. Germline lookup yields CDR1 SGHTA and CDR2 FQGNSA. This chain's CDR3 is CASSPRWGSGYTF. DNA for the CDR3: TGTGCCAGCAGCCCCCGTTGGGGCTCTGGCTACACCTTC.

The rearrangement links TRBV12-5 to TRBJ1-2; D is perhaps TRBD1 (5 bases). Germline CDR1 is LGHNT and CDR2 is FRNRAP. Trimming shortened V by 2 bases and J by 4 bases, and 20 bases separated the two germline ends. CDR3 length: 17 amino acids. In DNA form, the CDR3 reads TGTGCTAGTGGTTTGCTAATCTCCAGGGCCCGTCTCTATGGCTACACCTTC. As protein: CASGLLISRARLYGYTF.

V is TRBV7-6 and J is TRBJ2-3; tentatively, D is TRBD1 (5 bases). The CDR3 is made up of 14 amino acids. Per the germline V gene, CDR1 is SGHVS and CDR2 is FNYEAQ. V was trimmed by 5 bases and J by 1 base, leaving 10 bases between them. This CDR3 reads CASSTGHRTDTQYF. For the CDR3, the DNA is TGTGCCAGCAGCACCGGACACCGCACAGATACGCAGTATTTT.

The V and J genes are TRBV19 and TRBJ2-1; TRBD1 or TRBD2 may be the D gene (6 bases each). V lost 5 bases and J lost 8, with 25 bases in between. This CDR3 has 17 amino acids. Germline values: CDR1 LNHDA, CDR2 SQIVND (reference sequence). This CDR3 reads CASSAVGGQGFVYEQFF. In DNA, the CDR3 is TGTGCCAGTAGTGCGGTGGGGGGCCAGGGTTTCGTCTATGAGCAGTTCTTC. Using reference TRBV19 and TRBJ2-1 for the parts outside the CDR3, the full variable domain is DGGITQSPKYLFRKEGQNVTLSCEQNLNHDAMYWYRQDPGQGLRLIYYSQIVNDFQKGDIAEGYSVSREKKESFPLTVTSAQKNPTAFYLCASSAVGGQGFVYEQFFGPGTRLTVL.

The chain carries TRBV4-1 and TRBJ1-2, with D unresolved. Per germline, CDR1 MGHRA and CDR2 YSYEKL. V lost 1 base and J lost 1, with 10 bases in between. This CDR3 has 15 amino acids. CDR3: CASSQVRGGNYGYTF. CDR3 nucleotide sequence: TGCGCCAGCAGCCAAGTGCGGGGAGGTAACTATGGCTACACCTTC.

This chain joins TRBV5-1 and TRBJ2-5, with D possibly being TRBD2 (6 bases). The CDR3 length is 14 residues. Trimming removed 0 bases from V and 4 bases from J, with 10 bases in between. Germline CDR1 is SGHRS and CDR2 is YFSETQ. The CDR3 DNA is TGCGCCAGCAGCTTGGAGGCGGGGTCAGAGACCCAGTACTTC. It codes for CASSLEAGSETQYF.